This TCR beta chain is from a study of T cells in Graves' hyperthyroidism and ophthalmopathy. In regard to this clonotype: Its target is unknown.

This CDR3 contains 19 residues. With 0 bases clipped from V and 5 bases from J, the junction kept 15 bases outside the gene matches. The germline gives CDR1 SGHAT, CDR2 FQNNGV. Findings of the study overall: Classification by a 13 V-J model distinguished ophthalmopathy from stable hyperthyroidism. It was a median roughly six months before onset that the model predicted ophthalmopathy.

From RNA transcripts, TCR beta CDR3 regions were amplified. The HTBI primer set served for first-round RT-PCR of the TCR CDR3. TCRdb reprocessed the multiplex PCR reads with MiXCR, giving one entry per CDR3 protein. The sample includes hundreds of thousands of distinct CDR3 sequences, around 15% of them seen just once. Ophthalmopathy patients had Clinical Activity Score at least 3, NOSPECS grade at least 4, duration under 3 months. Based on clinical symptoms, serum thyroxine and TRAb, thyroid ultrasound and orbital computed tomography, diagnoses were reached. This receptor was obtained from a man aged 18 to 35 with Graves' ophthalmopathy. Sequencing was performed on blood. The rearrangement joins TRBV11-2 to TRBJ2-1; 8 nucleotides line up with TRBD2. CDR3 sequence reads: CASSLDAGPGGRYHNEQFF. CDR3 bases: TGTGCCAGCAGCTTAGATGCGGGGCCAGGCGGGAGGTACCACAATGAGCAGTTCTTC.